Listed below are T cell receptor beta chains from one sample, sequenced in a study of T cells after yellow fever vaccination. Via MiXCR, TCRdb re-called the 5' RACE reads, giving one row per CDR3 protein. The sample has around 310,000 distinct CDR3 sequences, around 3.9% seen once. The sample was PBMCs, taken on the day of the yellow fever booster vaccination. The receptor source for this set is a man between 18 and 29 years old who received the YFV17D yellow fever vaccine. Each CDR3 is given with its conserved first and last residue. D genes are given only for firm matches. Clone size is not always given. Where it is, it says once, few, many or a class for expanded clones.

clone_size d_call j_call v_call cdr3_nt cdr3_aa
- - TRBJ1-1 TRBV7-8 TGTGCCAGCAGCGAGGGCGCCCGGAACACTGAAGCTTTCTTT CASSEGARNTEAFF
many - TRBJ1-2 TRBV9 TGTGCCAGCAGCGTAGCTCCGGACACCACGGGATATGGCTACACCTTC CASSVAPDTTGYGYTF
many - TRBJ1-1 TRBV10-3 TGTGCCATCAGTGAGCCGCTTCGTACTGAAGCTTTCTTT CAISEPLRTEAFF
many TRBD1 TRBJ1-4 TRBV4-3 TGCGCCAGCAGCCTAACGACAGGGCAAGATGAAAAACTGTTTTTT CASSLTTGQDEKLFF
many - TRBJ2-5 TRBV6-5 TGTGCCAGCAAAACCGGGGTCAGACAAGAGACCCAGTACTTC CASKTGVRQETQYF
few - TRBJ2-7 TRBV18 TGTGCCAGCTCACCAGGCAGCTTAGGGGTCTCCTACGAGCAGTACTTC CASSPGSLGVSYEQYF
many - TRBJ2-5 TRBV19 TGTGCCAGTAGATTTGGAGAGACCCAGTACTTC CASRFGETQYF
many - TRBJ2-2 TRBV6-6 TGTGCCAGCAGTTACGTGAACACCGGGGAGCTGTTTTTT CASSYVNTGELFF
- - TRBJ1-2 TRBV28 TGTGCCAGCAGACCGAGCTATGGCTACACCTTC CASRPSYGYTF
few TRBD1 TRBJ1-2 TRBV7-2 TGTGCCAGCAGCTTACCACCGGGACAGGCCTTTGGTGGCTACACCTTC CASSLPPGQAFGGYTF
- TRBD2 TRBJ2-1 TRBV5-1 TGCGCCAGCAGCCTCGGACTAGCGGGTCTCCCCACTAACAATGAGCAGTTCTTC CASSLGLAGLPTNNEQFF
- - TRBJ2-7 TRBV27 TGTGCCAGCAGTTTATGGACCGTTCCCTACGAGCAGTACTTC CASSLWTVPYEQYF
- - TRBJ2-5 TRBV4-3 TGCGCCAGCAGCCAAGGCTTCGGGCGGCAAGAGACCCAGTACTTC CASSQGFGRQETQYF
many - TRBJ2-1 TRBV10-3 TGTGCCATCAGATCCTCCGGGACACGATCGTATGAGCAGTTCTTC CAIRSSGTRSYEQFF
- - TRBJ1-5 TRBV4-2 TGTGCCAGCAGCCAAGTGACCAGGGGATCCAATCAGCCCCAGCATTTT CASSQVTRGSNQPQHF
many - TRBJ2-5 TRBV6-6 TGTGCCAGCAGTTATGGGGAGGAGACCCAGTACTTC CASSYGEETQYF
- - TRBJ2-3 TRBV5-5 TGTGCCAGCACACTCTTGGGGAGCACAGATACGCAGTATTTT CASTLLGSTDTQYF
few TRBD1 TRBJ2-1 TRBV4-2 TGTGCCAGCAGCCAAGATGGGCGGACAGGGGCCTACAATGAGCAGTTCTTC CASSQDGRTGAYNEQFF
few - TRBJ1-1 TRBV5-1 TGCGCCAGCAGCTTGAACGGTCAAGGCAGTCTGAACACTGAAGCTTTCTTT CASSLNGQGSLNTEAFF
few TRBD2 TRBJ2-3 TRBV15 TGTGCCACCAGCAGACAACTAGCGGGGGGTCGACACACAGATACGCAGTATTTT CATSRQLAGGRHTDTQYF
- TRBD2 TRBJ2-3 TRBV20-1 TGCAGTGCTCCCGGGACTAGCGGGGCCGATACGCAGTATTTT CSAPGTSGADTQYF
- - TRBJ1-2 TRBV24-1 TGTGCCACCAGGGACGGCGGCGCTAACTATGGCTACACCTTC CATRDGGANYGYTF
few - TRBJ1-2 TRBV29-1 TGCAGCGCCGAGGAGGGAGTTGGCTTGAATGGCTACACCTTC CSAEEGVGLNGYTF
many - TRBJ2-2 TRBV5-1 TGCGCCAGCAGCGGAGCGTTGGTGGACGGGGAGCTGTTTTTT CASSGALVDGELFF
many - TRBJ2-2 TRBV9 TGTGCCAGCAGCGCCGGACTAAGAGGCGGGGAGCTGTTTTTT CASSAGLRGGELFF
many - TRBJ1-5 TRBV28 TGTGCCAGCAGTTTAGGGGGGTATAGCAATCAGCCCCAGCATTTT CASSLGGYSNQPQHF
few TRBD1 TRBJ2-5 TRBV5-4 TGTGCCAGCAGCTTGCCCGCTTCAGGGGGCCAAGAGACCCAGTACTTC CASSLPASGGQETQYF
many - TRBJ1-6 TRBV6-5 TGTGCCAGCAGATTACAGAGCTCCTATAATTCACCCCTCCACTTT CASRLQSSYNSPLHF
many - TRBJ2-7 TRBV5-6 TGTGCCAGCAGCTTGACTGGCGATTCCTACGAGCAGTACTTC CASSLTGDSYEQYF
few - TRBJ1-5 TRBV12-3/TRBV12-4 TGTGCCAGCAGCTCAGACGGAGCCAATCAGCCCCAGCATTTT CASSSDGANQPQHF
few TRBD2 TRBJ2-1 TRBV4-3 TGCGCCAGCAGCCAAGATTCATTGCGGGGGGGCAGGAATGAGCAGTTCTTC CASSQDSLRGGRNEQFF
- TRBD1 TRBJ1-2 TRBV7-9 TGTGCCAGCAGCTTAGGGGGACAGGTCTCTAACTATGGCTACACCTTC CASSLGGQVSNYGYTF
many TRBD2 TRBJ2-7 TRBV14 TGTGCCAGCAGCCACGGGACTAGCGGCAACTACGAGCAGTACTTC CASSHGTSGNYEQYF
- - TRBJ2-3 TRBV7-7 TGTGCCAGCAGCTTAGGGGTAGATCCGAGCACAGATACGCAGTATTTT CASSLGVDPSTDTQYF
many - TRBJ1-2 TRBV5-1 TGCGCCAGCAGCCGGGGGATCCGAAGTGGGGGCTACACCTTC CASSRGIRSGGYTF
many TRBD2 TRBJ2-1 TRBV18 TGTGCCAGCTCACCACGGAGCGGGAGGGGACATGAGCAGTTCTTC CASSPRSGRGHEQFF
many TRBD2 TRBJ2-5 TRBV5-1 TGCGCCAGCAACTCTGGACTAGCTGAGACCCAGTACTTC CASNSGLAETQYF
- TRBD2 TRBJ2-5 TRBV4-3 TGCGCCAGCAGCCAAGGGTTAGCGGGGCCCGTCACCCAGTACTTC CASSQGLAGPVTQYF
- - TRBJ1-2 TRBV20-1 TGCAGTGCTAGTTCCACACGAAACGAGAACTATGGCTACACCTTC CSASSTRNENYGYTF
many TRBD2 TRBJ2-7 TRBV30 TGTGCCTGGGAGAATAGCGGGGGCTTTTACGAGCAGTACTTC CAWENSGGFYEQYF
many - TRBJ2-5 TRBV5-1 TGCGCCAGCAGCTTGTGGCAAGAGACCCAGTACTTC CASSLWQETQYF
- - TRBJ2-7 TRBV30 TGTGCCTGGACAATTGGGGGATACGAGCAGTACTTC CAWTIGGYEQYF
few - TRBJ2-1 TRBV5-1 TGCGCCAGCAGCTTGGAACTAGGCGGTGAGCAGTTCTTC CASSLELGGEQFF
few - TRBJ2-5 TRBV21-1 TGTGCCAGCAGCAAAGGGGACAGGGGGCAAGAGACCCAGTACTTC CASSKGDRGQETQYF